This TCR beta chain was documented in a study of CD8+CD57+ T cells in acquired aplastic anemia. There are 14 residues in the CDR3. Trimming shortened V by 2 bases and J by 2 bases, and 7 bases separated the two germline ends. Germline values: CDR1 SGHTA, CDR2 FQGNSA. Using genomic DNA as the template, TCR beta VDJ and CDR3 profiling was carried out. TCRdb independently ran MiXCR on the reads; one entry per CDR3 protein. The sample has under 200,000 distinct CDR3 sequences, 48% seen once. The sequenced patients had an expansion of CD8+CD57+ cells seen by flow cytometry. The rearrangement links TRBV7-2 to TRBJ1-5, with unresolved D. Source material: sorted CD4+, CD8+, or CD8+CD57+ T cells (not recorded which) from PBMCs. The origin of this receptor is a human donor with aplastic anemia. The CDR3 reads CASSLRAGNQPQHF. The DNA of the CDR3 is TGTGCCAGCAGCTTAAGGGCAGGCAATCAGCCCCAGCATTTT.